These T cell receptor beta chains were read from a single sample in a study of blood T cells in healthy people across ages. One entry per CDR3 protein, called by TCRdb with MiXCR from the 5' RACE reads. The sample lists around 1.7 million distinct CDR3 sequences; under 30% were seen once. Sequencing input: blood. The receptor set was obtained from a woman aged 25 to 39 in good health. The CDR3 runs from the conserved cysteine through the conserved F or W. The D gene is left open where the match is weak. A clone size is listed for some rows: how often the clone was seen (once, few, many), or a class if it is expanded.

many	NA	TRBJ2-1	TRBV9	TGTGCCAGCGGGCCCGAGGACCTTACCGAGGGGTACAATGAGCAGTTCTTC	CASGPEDLTEGYNEQFF
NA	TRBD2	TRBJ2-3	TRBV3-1	TGTGCCAGCAGCCAAGATCAGCGGGGATTTAATACGCAGTATTTT	CASSQDQRGFNTQYF
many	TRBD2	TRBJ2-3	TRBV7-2	TGTGCCAGCAGCACTAGCGGGAGAACAGATACGCAGTATTTT	CASSTSGRTDTQYF
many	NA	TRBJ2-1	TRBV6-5	TGTGCCAGCAGTTACCTAGCTGAGCAGTTCTTC	CASSYLAEQFF
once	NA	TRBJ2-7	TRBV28	TGTGCCAGCAGTACATCCGGGACACACTACGAGCAGTACTTC	CASSTSGTHYEQYF
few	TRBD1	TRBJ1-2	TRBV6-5	TGTGCCAGCAGTTACCAGGGACAGGGCTACTATGGCTACACCTTC	CASSYQGQGYYGYTF
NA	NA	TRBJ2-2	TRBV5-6	TGTGCCAGCAGCGGCCTCGGGGGCGCAGGGGCGAACACCGGGGAGCTGTTTTTT	CASSGLGGAGANTGELFF
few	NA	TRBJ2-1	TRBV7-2	TGTGCCAGCAGCTCCTCTCGAACTAGCAATGAGCAGTTCTTC	CASSSSRTSNEQFF
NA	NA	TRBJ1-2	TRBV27	TGTGCCAGCAGTCCGACACGGACGGGGGCCCTAACCTTTGGCTACACCTTC	CASSPTRTGALTFGYTF
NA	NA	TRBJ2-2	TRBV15	TGTGCCACCCAAGCCCAGGGAACCACCGGGGAGCTGTTTTTT	CATQAQGTTGELFF
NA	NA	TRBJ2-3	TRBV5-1	TGCGCCAGCAGCTTGGGGACAGTTTCAGATACGCAGTATTTT	CASSLGTVSDTQYF
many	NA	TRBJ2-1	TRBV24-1	TGTGCCACCAGTGATCCTGGGACTCTGGGCGGTGAGCAGTTCTTC	CATSDPGTLGGEQFF
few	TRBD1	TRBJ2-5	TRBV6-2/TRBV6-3	TGTGCCAGTTGGACAGGGCTGGAGACCCAGTACTTC	CASWTGLETQYF
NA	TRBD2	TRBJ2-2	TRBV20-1	TGCAGTGCAGGGACTAGCGGGAACACCGGGGAGCTGTTTTTT	CSAGTSGNTGELFF
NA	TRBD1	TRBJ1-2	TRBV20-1	TGCAGTACTAGGGCCGGGACAGACTATGGCTACACCTTC	CSTRAGTDYGYTF
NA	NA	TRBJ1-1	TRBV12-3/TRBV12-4	TGTGCCAGCAGTTTAGAGCAGGGCAAAGCTTTCTTT	CASSLEQGKAFF
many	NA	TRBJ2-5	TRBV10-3	TGTGCCATCAGTGAAGGGGGGCAAGAGACCCAGTACTTC	CAISEGGQETQYF
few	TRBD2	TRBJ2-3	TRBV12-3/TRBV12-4	TGTGCCAGCAGTTTGCAGACTAGCGGAACGCAGTATTTT	CASSLQTSGTQYF
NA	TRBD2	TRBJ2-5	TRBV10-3	TGTGCCACCATGACTAGCGGGCGGGATGAGCAGTACTTC	CATMTSGRDEQYF
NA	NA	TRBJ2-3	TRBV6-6	TGTGCCAGCAGCAAAGAAAGGGACCGCACAGATACGCAGTATTTT	CASSKERDRTDTQYF
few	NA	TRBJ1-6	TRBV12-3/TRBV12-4	TGTGCCAGCAGTTTTTACCAGGGCGGTTCACCCCTCCACTTT	CASSFYQGGSPLHF
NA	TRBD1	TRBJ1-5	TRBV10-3	TGTGCCATCAGGCGGGACAGAGATCAGCCCCAGCATTTT	CAIRRDRDQPQHF
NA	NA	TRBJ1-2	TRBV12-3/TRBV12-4	TGTGCCAGCAGTTTAATTTGGGACCTTAGGGCAACTGCTAACTATGGCTACACCTTC	CASSLIWDLRATANYGYTF
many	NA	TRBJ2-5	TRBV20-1	TGCAGTGCTCCTGACAGAGCACAAGAGACCCAGTACTTC	CSAPDRAQETQYF
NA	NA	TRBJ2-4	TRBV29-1	TGCAGCGGGGGGGACGAAAACATTCAGTACTTC	CSGGDENIQYF
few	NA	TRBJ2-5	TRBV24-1	TGTGCCACCAGTGGAGGGTCGAGGGAGACCCAGTACTTC	CATSGGSRETQYF
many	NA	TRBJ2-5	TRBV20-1	TGCAGTGCTCCAGGGGACCCACAAGAGACCCAGTACTTC	CSAPGDPQETQYF
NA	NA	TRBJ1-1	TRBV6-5	TGTGCCAGCAGTTACCGGTCCCCCTTTTGGAGTAGCACTGAAGCTTTCTTT	CASSYRSPFWSSTEAFF
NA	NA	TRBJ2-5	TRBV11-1	TGTGCCAGCAGCTATACAGGGAAAGAGACCCAGTACTTC	CASSYTGKETQYF
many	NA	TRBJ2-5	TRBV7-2	TGTGCCAGCAGCTTAGGGGGGACCGGTTATCAGGCCCAGTACTTC	CASSLGGTGYQAQYF
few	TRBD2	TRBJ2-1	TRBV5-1	TGCGCCAGCAGCTTGGCCCTAGCGGGGGGGCAGAGTGAGCAGTTCTTC	CASSLALAGGQSEQFF
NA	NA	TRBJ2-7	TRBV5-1	TGCGCCAGCAGGAGGGGGGAACTCAGCTCCTACGAGCAGTACTTC	CASRRGELSSYEQYF
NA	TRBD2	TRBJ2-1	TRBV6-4	TGTGCCAGCAGTCCATCTCTAGCGGGGGGTTCCAATGAGCAGTTCTTC	CASSPSLAGGSNEQFF
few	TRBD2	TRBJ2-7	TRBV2	TGTGCCAGCAGGGGACTAGCGGGTCTCTACGAGCAGTACTTC	CASRGLAGLYEQYF
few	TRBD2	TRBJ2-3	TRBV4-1	TGCGCCAGCAGCCAAGATCCGGGGGGATGGTCAGATACGCAGTATTTT	CASSQDPGGWSDTQYF
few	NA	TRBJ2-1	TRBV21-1	TGTGCCAGCAGGGGTATTCCCTTCCATGAGCAGTTCTTC	CASRGIPFHEQFF
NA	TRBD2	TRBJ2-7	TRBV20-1	TGCAGTCTCCGCGGACTAGCGGGACGGAGCTCCTACGAGCAGTACTTC	CSLRGLAGRSSYEQYF
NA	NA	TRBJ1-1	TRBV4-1	TGCGCCAGCAGCGGAACGGCAACCCGGGGAGCTTTCTTT	CASSGTATRGAFF
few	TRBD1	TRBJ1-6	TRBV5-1	TGCGCCAGCAGCCGACAGGGGAACGGTTCACCCCTCCACTTT	CASSRQGNGSPLHF
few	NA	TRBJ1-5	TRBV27	TGTGCCAGCAGCCCTTCCCCTGGGCATCAGCCCCAGCATTTT	CASSPSPGHQPQHF
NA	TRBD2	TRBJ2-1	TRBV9	TGTGCCAGCAGCGCCTGGACTAGCGGGGATGAGCAGTTCTTC	CASSAWTSGDEQFF
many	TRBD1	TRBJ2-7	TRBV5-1	TGCGCCAGCAGCTTGGATCAGTTCAGGGGGAGCGAGCAGTACTTC	CASSLDQFRGSEQYF
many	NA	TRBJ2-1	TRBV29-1	TGCAGCGTTGTCTGGTTGCCCAATGAGCAGTTCTTC	CSVVWLPNEQFF